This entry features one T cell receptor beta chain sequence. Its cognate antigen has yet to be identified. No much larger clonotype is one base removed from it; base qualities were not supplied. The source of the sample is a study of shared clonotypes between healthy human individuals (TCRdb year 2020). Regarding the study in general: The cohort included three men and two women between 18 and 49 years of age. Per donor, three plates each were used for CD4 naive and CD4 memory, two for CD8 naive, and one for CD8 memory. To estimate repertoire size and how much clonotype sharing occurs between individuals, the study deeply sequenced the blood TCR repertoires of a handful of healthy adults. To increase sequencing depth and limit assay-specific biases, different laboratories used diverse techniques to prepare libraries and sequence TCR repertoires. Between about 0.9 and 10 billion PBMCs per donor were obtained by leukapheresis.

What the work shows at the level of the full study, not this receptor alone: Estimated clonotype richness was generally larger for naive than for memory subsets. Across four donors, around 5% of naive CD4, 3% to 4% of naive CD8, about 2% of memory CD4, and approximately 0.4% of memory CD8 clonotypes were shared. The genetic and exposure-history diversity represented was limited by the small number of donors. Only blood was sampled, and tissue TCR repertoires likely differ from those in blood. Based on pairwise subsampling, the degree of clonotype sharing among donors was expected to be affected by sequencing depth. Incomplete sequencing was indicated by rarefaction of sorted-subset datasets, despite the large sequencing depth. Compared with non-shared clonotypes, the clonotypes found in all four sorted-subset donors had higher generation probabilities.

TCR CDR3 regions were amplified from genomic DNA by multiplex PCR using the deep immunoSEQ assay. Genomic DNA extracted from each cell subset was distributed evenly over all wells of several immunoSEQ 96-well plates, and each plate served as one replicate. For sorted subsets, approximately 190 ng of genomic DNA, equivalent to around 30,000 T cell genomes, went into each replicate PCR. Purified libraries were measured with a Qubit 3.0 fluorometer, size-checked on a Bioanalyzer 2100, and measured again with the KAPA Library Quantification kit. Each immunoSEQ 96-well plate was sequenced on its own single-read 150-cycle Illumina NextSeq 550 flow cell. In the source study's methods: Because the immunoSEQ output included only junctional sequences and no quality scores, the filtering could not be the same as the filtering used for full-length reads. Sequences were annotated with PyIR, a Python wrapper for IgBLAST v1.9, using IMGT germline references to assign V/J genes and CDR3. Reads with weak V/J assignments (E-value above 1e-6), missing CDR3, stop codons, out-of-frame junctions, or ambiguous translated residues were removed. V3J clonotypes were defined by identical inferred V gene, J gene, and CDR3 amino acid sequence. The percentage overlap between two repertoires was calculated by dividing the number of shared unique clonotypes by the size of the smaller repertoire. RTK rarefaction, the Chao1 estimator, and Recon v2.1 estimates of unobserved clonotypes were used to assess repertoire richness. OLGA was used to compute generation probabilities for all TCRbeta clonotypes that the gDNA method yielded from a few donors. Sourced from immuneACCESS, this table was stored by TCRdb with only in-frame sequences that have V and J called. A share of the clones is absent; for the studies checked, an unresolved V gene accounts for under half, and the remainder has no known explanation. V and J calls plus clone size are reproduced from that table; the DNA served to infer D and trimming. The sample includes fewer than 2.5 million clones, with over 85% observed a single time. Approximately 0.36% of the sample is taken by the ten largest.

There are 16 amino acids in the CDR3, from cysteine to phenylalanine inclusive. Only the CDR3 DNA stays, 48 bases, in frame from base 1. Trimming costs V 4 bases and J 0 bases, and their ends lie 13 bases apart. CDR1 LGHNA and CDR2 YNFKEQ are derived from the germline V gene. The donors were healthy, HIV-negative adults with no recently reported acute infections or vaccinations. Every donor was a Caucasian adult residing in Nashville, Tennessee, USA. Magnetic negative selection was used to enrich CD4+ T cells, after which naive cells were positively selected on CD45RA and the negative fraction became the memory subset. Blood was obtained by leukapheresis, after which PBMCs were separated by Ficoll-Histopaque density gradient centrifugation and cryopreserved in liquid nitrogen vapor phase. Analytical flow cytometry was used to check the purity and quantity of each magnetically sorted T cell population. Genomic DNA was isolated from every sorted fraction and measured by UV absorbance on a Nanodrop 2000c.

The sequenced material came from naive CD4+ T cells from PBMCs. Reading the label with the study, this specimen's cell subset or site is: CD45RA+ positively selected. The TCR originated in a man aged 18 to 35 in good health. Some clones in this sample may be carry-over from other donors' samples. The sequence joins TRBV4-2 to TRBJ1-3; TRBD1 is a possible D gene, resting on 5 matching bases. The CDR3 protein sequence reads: CASSRGLGASGNTIYF. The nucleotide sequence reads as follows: TGTGCCAGCAGCCGGGGGTTGGGAGCCTCTGGAAACACCATATATTTT.